This T cell receptor (beta chain) was profiled in a study of CD8 T cells in Susac syndrome. CDR1 LNHDA and CDR2 SQIVND come from the germline V gene (reference sequence). The CDR3 extends over 17 amino acids. V was trimmed by 5 bases and J by 4 bases, leaving 21 bases between them. With random hexamers, reverse transcription was performed on about 0.5 to 1 ug of RNA. A multiplex approach, immunoSEQ multiplex PCR, amplified TCR beta CDR3 across 54 Vbeta and 13 Jbeta. MiXCR, run by TCRdb on the immunoSEQ multiplex PCR reads, gives a single entry per CDR3 protein. Of about 200,000 distinct CDR3 sequences in the sample, approximately 90% were seen once.

The sample consisted of CD8+ T cells from PBMCs. The source of this sequence is a human donor with multiple sclerosis. This chain joins TRBV19 and TRBJ1-5; tentatively, D is TRBD1 (5 bases). Here the CDR3 DNA reads TGTGCCAGTAGTCTTTACAACGGCCTTCGGGGGAATCAGCCCCAGCATTTT. Translated, it gives CASSLYNGLRGNQPQHF.